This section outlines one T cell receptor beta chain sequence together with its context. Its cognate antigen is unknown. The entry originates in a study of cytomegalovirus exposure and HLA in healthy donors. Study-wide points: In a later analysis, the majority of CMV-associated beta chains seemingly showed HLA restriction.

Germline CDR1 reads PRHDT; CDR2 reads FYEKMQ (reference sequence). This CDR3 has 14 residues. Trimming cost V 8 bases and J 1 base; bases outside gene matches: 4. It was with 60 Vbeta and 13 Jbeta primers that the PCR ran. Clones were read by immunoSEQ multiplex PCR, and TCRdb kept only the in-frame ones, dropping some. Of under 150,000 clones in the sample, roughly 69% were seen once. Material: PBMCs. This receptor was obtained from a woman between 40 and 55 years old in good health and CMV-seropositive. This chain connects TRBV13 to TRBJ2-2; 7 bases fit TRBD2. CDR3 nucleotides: TGTGCCAGCTCGAGCGGGAAGAACACCGGGGAGCTGTTTTTT. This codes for CASSSGKNTGELFF. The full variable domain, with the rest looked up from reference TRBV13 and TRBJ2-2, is AAGVIQSPRHLIKEKRETATLKCYPIPRHDTVYWYQQGPGQDPQFLISFYEKMQSDKGSIPDRFSAQQFSDYHSELNMSSLELGDSALYFCASSSGKNTGELFFGEGSRLTVL.